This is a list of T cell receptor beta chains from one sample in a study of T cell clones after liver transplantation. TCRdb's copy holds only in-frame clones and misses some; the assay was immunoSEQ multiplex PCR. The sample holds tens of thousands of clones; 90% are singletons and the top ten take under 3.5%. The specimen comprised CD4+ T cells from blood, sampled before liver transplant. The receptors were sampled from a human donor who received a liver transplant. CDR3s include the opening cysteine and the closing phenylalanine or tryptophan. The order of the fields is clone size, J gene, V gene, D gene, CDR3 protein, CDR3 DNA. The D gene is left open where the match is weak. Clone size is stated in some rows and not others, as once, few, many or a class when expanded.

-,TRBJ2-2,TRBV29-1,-,CSVDSAGELFF,TGCAGCGTTGATAGTGCCGGGGAGCTGTTTTTT
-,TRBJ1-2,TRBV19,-,CASSIRDYGYTF,TGTGCCAGTAGTATCAGGGACTATGGCTACACCTTC
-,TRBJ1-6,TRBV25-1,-,CASSFGSYNSPLHF,TGTGCCAGCAGTTTTGGCTCCTATAATTCACCCCTCCACTTT
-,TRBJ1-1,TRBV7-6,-,CASSLDENTEAFF,TGTGCCAGCAGCTTAGATGAGAACACTGAAGCTTTCTTT
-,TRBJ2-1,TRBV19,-,CASRPWERAYNEQFF,TGTGCCAGTAGGCCTTGGGAGCGGGCCTACAATGAGCAGTTCTTC
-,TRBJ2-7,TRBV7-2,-,CASSPTATNHHHEQYF,TGTGCCAGCAGCCCCACGGCCACCAATCACCACCACGAGCAGTACTTC
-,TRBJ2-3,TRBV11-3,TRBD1,CASNAGGDTQYF,TGTGCCAGCAACGCAGGGGGAGATACGCAGTATTTT
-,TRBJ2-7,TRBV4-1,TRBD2,CASSQLAGSYEQYF,TGCGCCAGCAGCCAACTAGCGGGTTCCTACGAGCAGTACTTC
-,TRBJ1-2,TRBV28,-,CASSLRGNYGYTF,TGTGCCAGCAGTTTACGGGGAAACTATGGCTACACCTTC
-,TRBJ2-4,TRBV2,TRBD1,CASMRQGAKINF,TGTGCCAGCATGAGACAGGGGGCGAAGATAAACTTC
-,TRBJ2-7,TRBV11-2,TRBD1,CASSAGGYSYEQYF,TGTGCCAGCAGCGCAGGGGGCTACTCCTACGAGCAGTACTTC
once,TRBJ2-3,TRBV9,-,CASSVRKGESDTQYF,TGTGCCAGCAGCGTAAGGAAGGGGGAATCAGATACGCAGTATTTT
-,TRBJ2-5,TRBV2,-,CASRAGTLVVQYF,TGTGCCAGCAGGGCCGGGACGCTCGTTGTCCAGTACTTC
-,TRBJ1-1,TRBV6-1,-,CASQGPTEAFF,TGTGCCAGCCAAGGGCCCACTGAAGCTTTCTTT
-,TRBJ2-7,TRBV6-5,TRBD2,CASSDSSGSLKQYF,TGTGCCAGCAGTGACTCTAGCGGGAGTCTGAAGCAGTACTTC
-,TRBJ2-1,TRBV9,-,CASSATGATGEQFF,TGTGCCAGCAGCGCTACCGGGGCCACGGGTGAGCAGTTCTTC
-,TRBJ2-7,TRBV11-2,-,CASSESLAREQYF,TGTGCCAGCAGCGAGTCCCTAGCGCGCGAGCAGTACTTC
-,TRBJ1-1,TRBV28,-,CASSLTGSWYTEAFF,TGTGCCAGCAGTTTAACCGGGTCGTGGTACACTGAAGCTTTCTTT
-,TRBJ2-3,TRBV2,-,CASTPGPTRGDTQYF,TGTGCCAGCACCCCGGGACCCACGAGGGGAGATACGCAGTATTTT
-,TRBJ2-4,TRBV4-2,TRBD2,CASSQGLAGGPYDIQYF,TGTGCCAGCAGCCAAGGACTAGCGGGAGGCCCGTATGACATTCAGTACTTC
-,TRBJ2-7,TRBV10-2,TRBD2,CASSLKTSGILDYEQYF,TGCGCCAGCAGCCTCAAGACTAGCGGAATACTAGACTACGAGCAGTACTTC
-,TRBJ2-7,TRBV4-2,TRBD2,CASSEGLAGSSYEQYF,TGTGCCAGCAGCGAAGGACTAGCGGGAAGCTCCTACGAGCAGTACTTC
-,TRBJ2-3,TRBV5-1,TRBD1,CASSPMPPGQGADTQYF,TGCGCCAGCAGCCCTATGCCCCCGGGACAGGGGGCAGATACGCAGTATTTT